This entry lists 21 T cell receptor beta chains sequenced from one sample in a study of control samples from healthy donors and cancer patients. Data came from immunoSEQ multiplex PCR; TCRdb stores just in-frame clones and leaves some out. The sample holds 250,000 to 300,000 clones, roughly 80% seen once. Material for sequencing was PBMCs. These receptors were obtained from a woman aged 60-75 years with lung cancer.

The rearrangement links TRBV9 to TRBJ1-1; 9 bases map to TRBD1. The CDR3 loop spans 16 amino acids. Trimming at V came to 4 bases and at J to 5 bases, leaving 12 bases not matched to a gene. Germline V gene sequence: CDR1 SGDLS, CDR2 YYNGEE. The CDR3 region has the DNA TGTGCCAGCAGCACCCCCCGGACAGGGGAGGGGACTGAAGCTTTCTTT. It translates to CASSTPRTGEGTEAFF.

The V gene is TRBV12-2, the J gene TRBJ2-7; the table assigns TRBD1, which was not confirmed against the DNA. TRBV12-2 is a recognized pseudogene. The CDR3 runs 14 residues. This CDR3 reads CASRLDPPHYEQYF. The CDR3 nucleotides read TGTGCAAGTCGCTTAGACCCCCCACACTACGAGCAGTACTTC.

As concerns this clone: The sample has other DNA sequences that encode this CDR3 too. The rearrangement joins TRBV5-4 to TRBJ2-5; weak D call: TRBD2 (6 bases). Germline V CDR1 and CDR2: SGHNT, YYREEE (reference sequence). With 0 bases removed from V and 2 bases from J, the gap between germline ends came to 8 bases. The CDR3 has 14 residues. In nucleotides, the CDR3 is TGTGCCAGCAGCTTGGGGGGGAGGCAAGAGACCCAGTACTTC. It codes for CASSLGGRQETQYF.

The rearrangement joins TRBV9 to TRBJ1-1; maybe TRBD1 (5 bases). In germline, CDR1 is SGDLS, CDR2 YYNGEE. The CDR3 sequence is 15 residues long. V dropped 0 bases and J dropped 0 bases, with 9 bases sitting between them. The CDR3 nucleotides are TGTGCCAGCAGCGTAGATCAGGGCCTGAACACTGAAGCTTTCTTT. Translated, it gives CASSVDQGLNTEAFF.

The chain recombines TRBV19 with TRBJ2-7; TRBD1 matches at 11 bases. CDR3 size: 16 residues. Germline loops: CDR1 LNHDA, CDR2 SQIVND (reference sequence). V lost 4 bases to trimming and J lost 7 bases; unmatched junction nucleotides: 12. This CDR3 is CASSNTDRGLTGEQYF. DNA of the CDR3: TGTGCCAGTAGTAACACGGACAGGGGGCTCACTGGGGAGCAGTACTTC.

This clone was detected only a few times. The CDR3 here is CASSAKTGVLRYGYTF. DNA of the CDR3: TGTGCCAGTAGTGCCAAGACAGGGGTCTTGAGGTATGGCTACACCTTC. This chain connects TRBV19 to TRBJ1-2, with 8 bases that match TRBD1. V lost 5 bases and J lost 5; bases outside the gene matches: 13. Germline values: CDR1 LNHDA, CDR2 SQIVND (reference sequence). The CDR3 runs to 16 residues.

The CDR3 region is CASSLVAGHAEQFF. In DNA form, the CDR3 reads TGTGCCAGCAGCTTAGTGGCTGGGCACGCTGAGCAGTTCTTC. V and J are TRBV7-9 and TRBJ2-1; D unresolved. CDR1 and CDR2 from the germline V gene are SEHNR and FQNEAQ (reference sequence). V dropped 1 base and J dropped 9 bases, with 13 bases sitting between them. The CDR3 contains 14 residues.

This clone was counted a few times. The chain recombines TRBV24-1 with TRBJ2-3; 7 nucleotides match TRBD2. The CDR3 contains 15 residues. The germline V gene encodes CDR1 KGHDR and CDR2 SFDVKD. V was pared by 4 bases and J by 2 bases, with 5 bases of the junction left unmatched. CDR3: CATSDPLADTDTQYF. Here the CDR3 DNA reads TGTGCCACCAGTGACCCCCTAGCGGACACAGATACGCAGTATTTT.

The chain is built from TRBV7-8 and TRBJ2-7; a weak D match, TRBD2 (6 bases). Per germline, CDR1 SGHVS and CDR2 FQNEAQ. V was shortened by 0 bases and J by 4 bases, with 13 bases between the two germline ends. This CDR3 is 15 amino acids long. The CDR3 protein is CASSLADSGSYEQYF. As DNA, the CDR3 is TGTGCCAGCAGCTTAGCAGATAGCGGTTCTTACGAGCAGTACTTC.

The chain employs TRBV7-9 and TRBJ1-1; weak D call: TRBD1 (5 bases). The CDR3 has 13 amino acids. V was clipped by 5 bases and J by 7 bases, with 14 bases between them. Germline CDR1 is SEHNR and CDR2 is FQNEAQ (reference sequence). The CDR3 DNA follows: TGTGCCAGCAGCCCCATCGGGACTTTTGAAGCTTTCTTT. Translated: CASSPIGTFEAFF.

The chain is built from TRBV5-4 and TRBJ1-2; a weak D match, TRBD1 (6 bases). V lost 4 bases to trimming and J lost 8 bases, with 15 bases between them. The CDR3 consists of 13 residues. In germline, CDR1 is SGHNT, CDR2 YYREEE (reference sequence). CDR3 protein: CASSIQGSVGYTF. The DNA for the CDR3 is TGTGCCAGCAGCATACAGGGCAGCGTCGGCTACACCTTC.

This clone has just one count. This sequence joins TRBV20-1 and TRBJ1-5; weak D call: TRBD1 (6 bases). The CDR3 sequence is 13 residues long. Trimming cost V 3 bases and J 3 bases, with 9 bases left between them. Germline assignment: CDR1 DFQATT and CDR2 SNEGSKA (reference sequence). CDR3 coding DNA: TGCAGTGCTAGTCAGGGGTTCAATCAGCCCCAGCATTTT. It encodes CSASQGFNQPQHF.

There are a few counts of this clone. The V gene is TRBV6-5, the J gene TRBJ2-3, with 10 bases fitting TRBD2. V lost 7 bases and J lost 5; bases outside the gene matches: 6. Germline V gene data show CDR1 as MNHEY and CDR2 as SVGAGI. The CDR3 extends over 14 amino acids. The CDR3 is CASNLAGELDTQYF. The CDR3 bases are TGTGCCAGCAACCTAGCGGGAGAGTTAGATACGCAGTATTTT.

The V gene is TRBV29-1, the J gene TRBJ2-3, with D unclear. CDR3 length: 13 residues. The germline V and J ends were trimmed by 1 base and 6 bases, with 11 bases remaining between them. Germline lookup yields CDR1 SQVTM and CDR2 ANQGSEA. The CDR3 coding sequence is TGCAGCGTTGAAGGCCCCGCCGAGGATACGCAGTATTTT. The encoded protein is CSVEGPAEDTQYF.

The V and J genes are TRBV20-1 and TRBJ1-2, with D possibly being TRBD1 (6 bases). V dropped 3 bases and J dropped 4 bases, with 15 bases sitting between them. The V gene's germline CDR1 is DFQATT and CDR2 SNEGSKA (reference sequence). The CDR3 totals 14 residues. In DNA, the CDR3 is TGCAGTGCTAGTAGCTCTGGACAGCTCTATGGCTACACCTTC. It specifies CSASSSGQLYGYTF.

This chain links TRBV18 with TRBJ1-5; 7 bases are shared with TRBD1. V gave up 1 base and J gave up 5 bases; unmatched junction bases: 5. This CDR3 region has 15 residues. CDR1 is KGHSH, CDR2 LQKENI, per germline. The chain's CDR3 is CASSPRQGSDQPQHF. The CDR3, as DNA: TGTGCCAGCTCACCACGACAGGGCAGCGATCAGCCCCAGCATTTT.

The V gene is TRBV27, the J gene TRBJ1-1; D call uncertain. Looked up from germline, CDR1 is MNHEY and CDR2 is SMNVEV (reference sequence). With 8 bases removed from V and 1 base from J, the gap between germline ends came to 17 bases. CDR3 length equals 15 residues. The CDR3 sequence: CASLNSRHTNTEAFF. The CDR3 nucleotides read TGTGCCAGCCTTAATTCTCGACACACGAACACTGAAGCTTTCTTT.

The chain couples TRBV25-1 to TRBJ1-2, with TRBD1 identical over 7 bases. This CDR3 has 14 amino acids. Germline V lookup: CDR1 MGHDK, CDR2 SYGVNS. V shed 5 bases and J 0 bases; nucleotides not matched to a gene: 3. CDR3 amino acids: CASSWGTANYGYTF. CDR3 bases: TGTGCCAGCAGTTGGGGGACAGCTAACTATGGCTACACCTTC.

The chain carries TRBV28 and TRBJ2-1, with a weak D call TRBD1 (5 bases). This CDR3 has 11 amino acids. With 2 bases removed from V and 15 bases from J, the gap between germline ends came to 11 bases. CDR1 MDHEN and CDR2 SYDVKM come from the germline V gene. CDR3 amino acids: CASSLGAARFF. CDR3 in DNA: TGTGCCAGCAGTTTAGGGGCAGCCCGGTTCTTC. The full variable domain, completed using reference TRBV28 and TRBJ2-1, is DVKVTQSSRYLVKRTGEKVFLECVQDMDHENMFWYRQDPGLGLRLIYFSYDVKMKEKGDIPEGYSVSREKKERFSLILESASTNQTSMYLCASSLGAARFFGPGTRLTVL.

The CDR3 sequence: CASSLWGTGGSYGYTF. The DNA for the CDR3 is TGTGCCAGCAGTTTATGGGGGACAGGGGGGTCCTATGGCTACACCTTC. V gene TRBV27 combines with J gene TRBJ1-2, with TRBD1 matching 11 bases. The CDR3 is made up of 16 amino acids. Germline CDR1 MNHEY, CDR2 SMNVEV (reference sequence). Losses at the gene ends were 1 base for V and 4 bases for J; bases not matched to a gene: 5.

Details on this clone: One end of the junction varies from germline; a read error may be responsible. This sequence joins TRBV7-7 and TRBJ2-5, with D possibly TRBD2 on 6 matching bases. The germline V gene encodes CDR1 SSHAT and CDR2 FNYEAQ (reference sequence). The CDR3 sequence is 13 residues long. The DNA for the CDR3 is TGTGCTAGCAGCTCGGAGGGACGAGAGACCCAGTACTTC. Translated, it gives CASSSEGRETQYF.